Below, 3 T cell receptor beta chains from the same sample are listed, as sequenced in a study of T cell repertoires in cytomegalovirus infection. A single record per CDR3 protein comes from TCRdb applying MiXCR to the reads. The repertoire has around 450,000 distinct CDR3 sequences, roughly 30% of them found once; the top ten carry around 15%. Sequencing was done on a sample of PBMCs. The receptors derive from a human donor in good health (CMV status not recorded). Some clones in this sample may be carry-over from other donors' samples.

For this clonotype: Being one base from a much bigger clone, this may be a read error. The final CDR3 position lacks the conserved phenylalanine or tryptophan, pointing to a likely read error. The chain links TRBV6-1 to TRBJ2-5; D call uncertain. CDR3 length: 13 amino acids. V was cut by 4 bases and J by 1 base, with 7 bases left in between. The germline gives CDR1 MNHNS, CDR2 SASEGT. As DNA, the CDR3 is TGTGCCAGCAGTGTTAACTTCCAAGAGACCCAGTACTTA. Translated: CASSVNFQETQYL.

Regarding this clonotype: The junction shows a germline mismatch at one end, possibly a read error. CDR3 sequence (DNA): TGCGCCAGCCGCCAAGATTCGGGAGAGACCCAGTACTTC. Translation gives CASRQDSGETQYF. This chain connects TRBV4-3 to TRBJ2-5; D unclear. Germline V gene lookup returns CDR1 LGHNA and CDR2 YSLEER. The CDR3 covers 13 residues.

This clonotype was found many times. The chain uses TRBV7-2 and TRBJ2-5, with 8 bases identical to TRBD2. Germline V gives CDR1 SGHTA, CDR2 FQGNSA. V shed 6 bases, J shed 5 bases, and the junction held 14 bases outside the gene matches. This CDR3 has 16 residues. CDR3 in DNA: TGTGCCAGCAGAACCTTGAACGGGGGGGCGCGTGAGACCCAGTACTTC. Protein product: CASRTLNGGARETQYF.